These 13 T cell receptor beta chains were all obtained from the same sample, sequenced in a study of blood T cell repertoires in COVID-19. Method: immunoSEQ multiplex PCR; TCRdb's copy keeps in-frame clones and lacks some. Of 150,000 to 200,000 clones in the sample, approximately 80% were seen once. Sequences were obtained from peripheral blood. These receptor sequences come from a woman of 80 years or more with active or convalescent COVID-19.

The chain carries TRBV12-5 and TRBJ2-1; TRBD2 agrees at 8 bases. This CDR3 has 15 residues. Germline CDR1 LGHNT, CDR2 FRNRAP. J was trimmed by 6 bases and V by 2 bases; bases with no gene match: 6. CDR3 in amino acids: CASGLKTGTSNEQFF. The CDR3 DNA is TGTGCTAGTGGTTTGAAAACCGGGACTAGCAATGAGCAGTTCTTC.

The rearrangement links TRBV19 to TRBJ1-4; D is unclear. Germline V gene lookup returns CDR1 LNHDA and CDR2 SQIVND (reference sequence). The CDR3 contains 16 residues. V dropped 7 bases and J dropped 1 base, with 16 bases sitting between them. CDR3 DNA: TGTGCCAGTAACAGAGCGGCTGAGCTAACTAATGAAAAACTGTTTTTT. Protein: CASNRAAELTNEKLFF.

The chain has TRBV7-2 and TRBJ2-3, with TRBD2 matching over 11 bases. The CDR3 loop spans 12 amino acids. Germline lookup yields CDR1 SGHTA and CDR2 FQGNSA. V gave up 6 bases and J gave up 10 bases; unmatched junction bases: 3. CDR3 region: CASRPTSGAQYF. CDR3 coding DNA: TGTGCCAGCAGGCCGACTAGCGGGGCGCAGTATTTT.

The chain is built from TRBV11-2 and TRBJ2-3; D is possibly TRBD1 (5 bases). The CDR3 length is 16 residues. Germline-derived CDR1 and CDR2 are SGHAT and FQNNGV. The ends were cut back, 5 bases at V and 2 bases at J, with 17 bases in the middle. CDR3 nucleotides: TGTGCCAGCAGCCCTAGGCGGACAACGATCACAGATACGCAGTATTTT. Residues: CASSPRRTTITDTQYF. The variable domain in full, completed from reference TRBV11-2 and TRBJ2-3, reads EAGVAQSPRYKIIEKRQSVAFWCNPISGHATLYWYQQILGQGPKLLIQFQNNGVVDDSQLPKDRFSAERLKGVDSTLKIQPAKLEDSAVYLCASSPRRTTITDTQYFGPGTRLTVL.

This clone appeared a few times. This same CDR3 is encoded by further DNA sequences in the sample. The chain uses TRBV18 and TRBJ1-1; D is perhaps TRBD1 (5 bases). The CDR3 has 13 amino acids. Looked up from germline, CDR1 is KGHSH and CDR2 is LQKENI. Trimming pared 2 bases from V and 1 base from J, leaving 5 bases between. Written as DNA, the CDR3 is TGTGCCAGCTCACCAGGACAGAACACTGAAGCTTTCTTT. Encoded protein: CASSPGQNTEAFF.

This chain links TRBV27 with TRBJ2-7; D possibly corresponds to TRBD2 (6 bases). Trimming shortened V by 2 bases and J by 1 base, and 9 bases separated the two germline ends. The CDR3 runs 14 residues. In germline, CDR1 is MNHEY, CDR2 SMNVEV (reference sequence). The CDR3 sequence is CASSLTRGSYEQYF. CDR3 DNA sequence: TGTGCCAGCAGTTTAACGCGGGGATCCTACGAGCAGTACTTC.

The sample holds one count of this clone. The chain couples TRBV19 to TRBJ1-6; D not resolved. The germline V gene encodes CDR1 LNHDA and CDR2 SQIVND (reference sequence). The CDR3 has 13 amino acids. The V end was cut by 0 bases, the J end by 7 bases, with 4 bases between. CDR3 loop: CASSIDRNSPLHF. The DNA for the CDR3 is TGTGCCAGTAGTATAGACAGAAATTCACCCCTCCACTTT.

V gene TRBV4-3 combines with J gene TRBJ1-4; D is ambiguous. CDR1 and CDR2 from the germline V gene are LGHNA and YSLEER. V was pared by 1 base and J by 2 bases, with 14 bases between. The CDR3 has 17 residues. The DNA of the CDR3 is TGCGCCAGCAGCCAAGCAGTCGTCGGGTACACTAATGAAAAACTGTTTTTT. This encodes CASSQAVVGYTNEKLFF.

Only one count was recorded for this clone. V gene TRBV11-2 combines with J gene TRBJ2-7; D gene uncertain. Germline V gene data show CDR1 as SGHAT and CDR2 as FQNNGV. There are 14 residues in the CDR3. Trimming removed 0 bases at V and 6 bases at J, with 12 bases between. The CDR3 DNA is TGTGCCAGCAGCTTAGAAGGTCGGAGCGCCGAGCAGTACTTC. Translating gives CASSLEGRSAEQYF.

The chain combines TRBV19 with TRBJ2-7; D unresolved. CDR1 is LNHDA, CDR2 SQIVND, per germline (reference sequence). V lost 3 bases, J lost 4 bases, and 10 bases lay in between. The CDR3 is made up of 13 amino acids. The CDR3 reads CASSMAAQYEQYF. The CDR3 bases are TGTGCCAGTAGTATGGCGGCACAATACGAGCAGTACTTC.

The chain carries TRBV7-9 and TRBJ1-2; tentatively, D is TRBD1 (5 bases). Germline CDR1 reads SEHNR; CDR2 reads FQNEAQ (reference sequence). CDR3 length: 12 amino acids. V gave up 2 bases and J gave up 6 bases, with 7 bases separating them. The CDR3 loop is CASSLSGNGYTF. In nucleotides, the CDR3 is TGTGCCAGCAGCTTATCAGGGAATGGCTACACCTTC.

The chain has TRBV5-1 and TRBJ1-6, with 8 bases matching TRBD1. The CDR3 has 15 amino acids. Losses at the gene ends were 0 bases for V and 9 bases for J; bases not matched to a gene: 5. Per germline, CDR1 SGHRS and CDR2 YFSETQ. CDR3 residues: CASSLDRGKGSPLHF. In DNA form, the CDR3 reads TGCGCCAGCAGCTTGGACAGGGGGAAAGGTTCACCCCTCCACTTT. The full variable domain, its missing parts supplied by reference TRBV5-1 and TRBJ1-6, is KAGVTQTPRYLIKTRGQQVTLSCSPISGHRSVSWYQQTPGQGLQFLFEYFSETQRNKGNFPGRFSGRQFSNSRSEMNVSTLELGDSALYLCASSLDRGKGSPLHFGNGTRLTVT.

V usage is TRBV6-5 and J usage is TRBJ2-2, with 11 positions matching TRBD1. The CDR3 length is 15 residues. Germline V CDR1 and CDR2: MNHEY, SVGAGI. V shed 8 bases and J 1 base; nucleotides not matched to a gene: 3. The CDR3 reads CASLGTGGNTGELFF. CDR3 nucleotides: TGTGCCAGCCTGGGGACAGGGGGGAACACCGGGGAGCTGTTTTTT.